These 30 T cell receptor beta chains share one sample of origin, sequenced in a study of cytomegalovirus exposure and HLA in healthy donors. The study ran its PCR with 60 Vbeta and 13 Jbeta primers. Profiling relied on immunoSEQ multiplex PCR, and the TCRdb table lists in-frame clones only, not all of them. The top ten hold less than 2.5% of the sample, which has fewer than 350,000 clones, around 90% seen once. Source material: PBMCs. All receptors come from a woman between 18 and 30 years old in good health and CMV-seronegative.

The chain carries TRBV2 and TRBJ2-7; TRBD1 might be the D (5 bases). Trimming pared 1 base from V and 5 bases from J, leaving 12 bases between. The CDR3 has 14 residues. Germline V gene lookup returns CDR1 SNHLY and CDR2 FYNNEI. DNA of the CDR3: TGTGCCAGCAGTGAAGAGGACACCTTCCACGAGCAGTACTTC. Amino acids: CASSEEDTFHEQYF.

The V call is TRBV4-2, the J call TRBJ2-3; D is possibly TRBD2 (5 bases). The length of the CDR3 is 14 residues. V gave up 4 bases and J gave up 3 bases, with 11 bases separating them. CDR1 and CDR2 (germline): LGHNA, YNFKEQ. The CDR3 nucleotides are TGTGCCAGCAGCCCAGAGGGCGGGACAGATACGCAGTATTTT. Its translation is CASSPEGGTDTQYF.

The V call is TRBV21-1, the J call TRBJ1-2; the D call in the table, TRBD1, was not verified against the DNA. TRBV21-1 represents a pseudogene. The CDR3 loop spans 12 amino acids. CDR3 amino acids: CASFTFGYGYTF. CDR3 in DNA: TGTGCCAGCTTTACATTTGGCTATGGCTACACCTTC.

V and J are TRBV7-6 and TRBJ2-1; 11 positions agree with TRBD2. The CDR3 runs to 18 residues. Trimming removed 5 bases from V and 0 bases from J; junction bases left unmatched: 9. CDR1 and CDR2 (germline): SGHVS, FNYEAQ. This CDR3 is CASSETSGERSSYNEQFF. CDR3 in DNA: TGTGCCAGCAGCGAGACTAGCGGGGAGCGAAGCTCCTACAATGAGCAGTTCTTC.

This rearrangement joins TRBV4-2 to TRBJ2-1; possibly TRBD1 for D (6 bases). The CDR3 runs to 14 residues. CDR1 is LGHNA and CDR2 is YNFKEQ in the germline V gene. The V end lost 1 base, the J end lost 7 bases, and 11 bases lay between the germline ends. In nucleotides, the CDR3 is TGTGCCAGCAGCCAAGCTTTAGGGGGAAATGAGCAGTTCTTC. This sequence encodes CASSQALGGNEQFF.

The chain combines TRBV5-4 with TRBJ2-5, with a possible D match to TRBD2 (6 bases). The CDR3 has 15 amino acids. The germline V gene has CDR1 SGHNT and CDR2 YYREEE (reference sequence). V gave up 2 bases and J gave up 2 bases, with 13 bases separating them. CDR3 sequence: CASSFLRAGQETQYF. As DNA, the CDR3 is TGTGCCAGCAGCTTTCTAAGGGCGGGGCAAGAGACCCAGTACTTC.

The gene calls are TRBV15 and TRBJ1-2, with D possibly being TRBD1 (6 bases). Germline CDR1 is LNHNV and CDR2 is YYDKDF (reference sequence). Trimming cost V 0 bases and J 0 bases, with 20 bases left between them. The CDR3 length is 19 residues. The CDR3: CATSRDGDQGIGPNYGYTF. In nucleotides, the CDR3 is TGTGCCACCAGCAGAGATGGGGACCAGGGGATAGGGCCTAACTATGGCTACACCTTC.

On this clone: The junction differs from germline at one of its ends, possibly a read error. Within the sample, other DNA sequences also encode this same CDR3. CDR3 in amino acids: CASSLTTANSPLHF. DNA for the CDR3: TGCGCCAGCAGCTTGACGACAGCCAATTCCCCCCTCCACTTT. The genes are TRBV5-1 and TRBJ1-6, with a weak D call TRBD1 (5 bases). Germline CDR1 SGHRS, CDR2 YFSETQ. This CDR3 region has 14 residues.

This chain joins TRBV19 and TRBJ1-5; 8 bases line up with TRBD1. The trim removed 7 bases at V and 2 bases at J, leaving 4 bases unmatched. The CDR3 consists of 14 residues. Germline CDR1 LNHDA, CDR2 SQIVND (reference sequence). DNA for the CDR3: TGTGCCAGTACCCGGACAGGGCGCAATCAGCCCCAGCATTTT. It translates to CASTRTGRNQPQHF.

V gene TRBV5-6 combines with J gene TRBJ1-3; D remains unclear. Trimming took off 2 bases at V and 3 bases at J, with 9 bases between the two ends. The CDR3 has 14 amino acids. The V gene's germline CDR1 is SGHDT and CDR2 YYEEEE. CDR3 nucleotide sequence: TGTGCCAGCAGCTTAAGAGTCTTTGGAAACACCATATATTTT. Its translation: CASSLRVFGNTIYF. Looking up the rest from reference TRBV5-6 and TRBJ1-3 gives the full variable domain: DAGVTQSPTHLIKTRGQQVTLRCSPKSGHDTVSWYQQALGQGPQFIFQYYEEEERQRGNFPDRFSGHQFPNYSSELNVNALLLGDSALYLCASSLRVFGNTIYFGEGSWLTVV.

This clone was observed once. The chain is built from TRBV23-1 and TRBJ1-2; perhaps TRBD1 as D (5 bases). TRBV23-1 is placed among ORFs of uncertain function. The V end lost 0 bases, the J end lost 3 bases, and 11 bases lay between the germline ends. The CDR3 contains 15 residues. Written as DNA, the CDR3 is TGCGCCAGCAGTCAATCCGTGAGACAGCACTATGGCTACACCTTC. Amino acid sequence: CASSQSVRQHYGYTF.

The chain carries TRBV5-1 and TRBJ2-3; possible D gene TRBD1, 5 bases. CDR3 size: 15 residues. V lost 4 bases to trimming and J lost 1 base, with 13 bases between them. Germline CDR1 and CDR2: SGHRS and YFSETQ. CDR3 bases: TGCGCCAGCAGCGTCGACAGCCGACGCACAGATACGCAGTATTTT. This encodes CASSVDSRRTDTQYF. Full variable domain (outside the CDR3, taken from reference TRBV5-1 and TRBJ2-3): KAGVTQTPRYLIKTRGQQVTLSCSPISGHRSVSWYQQTPGQGLQFLFEYFSETQRNKGNFPGRFSGRQFSNSRSEMNVSTLELGDSALYLCASSVDSRRTDTQYFGPGTRLTVL.

The count of this clone is one. The junction does not match germline at one end; this may be a read error. The rearrangement uses TRBV5-7 and TRBJ2-7; TRBD1 matches 7 bases. TRBV5-7 has ORF status, its function being uncertain. The CDR3 has 16 residues. The CDR3 DNA follows: TGTGCCAACAGCTTACAAACCGGGACAGAAAAGTACGAGCAGTACTTC. Amino acid sequence: CANSLQTGTEKYEQYF.

This chain links TRBV10-2 with TRBJ1-5; no definite D call. The CDR3 covers 15 residues. The V end was cut by 8 bases, the J end by 9 bases, with 23 bases between. The V gene's germline CDR1 is WSHSY and CDR2 SAAADI. As DNA, the CDR3 is TGCGCCAGCGAAGTCGGGCCCCGGGTGGGAGGGCCCCAGCATTTT. Encoded protein: CASEVGPRVGGPQHF.

The chain carries TRBV9 and TRBJ2-1, with D uncertain. V was clipped by 2 bases and J by 3 bases, with 12 bases between them. Germline-derived CDR1 and CDR2 are SGDLS and YYNGEE. The CDR3 spans 15 residues. CDR3 sequence reads: CASSVTPSSYNEQFF. In DNA, the CDR3 is TGTGCCAGCAGCGTTACCCCCTCGAGCTACAATGAGCAGTTCTTC.

This rearrangement joins TRBV7-9 to TRBJ2-5; 12 nucleotides agree with TRBD2. The J segment lost 4 bases and the V segment lost 2 bases, leaving 2 bases of the junction unmatched. The CDR3 totals 15 residues. Germline CDR1 and CDR2: SEHNR and FQNEAQ (reference sequence). The CDR3 DNA reads TGTGCCAGCAGCTTAACTAGCGGGGGGTCAGAGACCCAGTACTTC. Translated: CASSLTSGGSETQYF. Together with reference TRBV7-9 and TRBJ2-5, the CDR3 gives the full variable domain: DTGVSQNPRHKITKRGQNVTFRCDPISEHNRLYWYRQTLGQGPEFLTYFQNEAQLEKSRLLSDRFSAERPKGSFSTLEIQRTEQGDSAMYLCASSLTSGGSETQYFGPGTRLLVL.

The chain couples TRBV4-1 to TRBJ1-2; TRBD1 matches at 7 bases. The germline V gene encodes CDR1 MGHRA and CDR2 YSYEKL. V trimming: 0 bases; J trimming: 5 bases; junction bases outside the gene matches: 3. The CDR3 is 14 amino acids. The CDR3 protein is CASSQDPGGYGYTF. CDR3 DNA sequence: TGCGCCAGCAGCCAAGATCCAGGGGGATATGGCTACACCTTC.

This sequence joins TRBV30 and TRBJ2-1, with 8 bases identical to TRBD2. Germline V gene lookup returns CDR1 GTSNPN and CDR2 SVGIG (reference sequence). The CDR3 contains 12 residues. The CDR3 here is CVHSRGGNEQFF. The CDR3 DNA reads as TGTGTTCATAGCCGGGGGGGCAATGAGCAGTTCTTC.

This chain joins TRBV16 and TRBJ2-7; D unresolved. V was trimmed by 6 bases and J by 1 base, leaving 10 bases between them. Per the germline V gene, CDR1 is KGHSY and CDR2 is FQNENV. The CDR3 runs 13 residues. Here the CDR3 DNA reads TGTGCCAGCAGACGTCCCGGGTCCTACGAGCAGTACTTC. It codes for CASRRPGSYEQYF.

The CDR3 loop reads CASSAGGYANTGELFF. CDR3 bases: TGTGCCAGCAGCGCGGGTGGCTACGCGAACACCGGGGAGCTGTTTTTT. V and J are TRBV9 and TRBJ2-2; the D is unclear. Looked up from germline, CDR1 is SGDLS and CDR2 is YYNGEE. The CDR3 is 16 amino acids. Trimming took off 3 bases at V and 0 bases at J, with 12 bases between the two ends. Supplemented by reference TRBV9 and TRBJ2-2, the full variable domain reads DSGVTQTPKHLITATGQRVTLRCSPRSGDLSVYWYQQSLDQGLQFLIQYYNGEERAKGNILERFSAQQFPDLHSELNLSSLELGDSALYFCASSAGGYANTGELFFGEGSRLTVL.

The chain is built from TRBV19 and TRBJ1-4; D is possibly TRBD1 (5 bases). Germline V gene sequence: CDR1 LNHDA, CDR2 SQIVND (reference sequence). V lost 4 bases and J 3 bases, leaving 12 bases between the germline ends. The CDR3 is 15 amino acids. CDR3 coding DNA: TGTGCCAGTAGTAGTAGGGGTGCAGCTAATGAAAAACTGTTTTTT. It specifies CASSSRGAANEKLFF.

V gene TRBV4-2 combines with J gene TRBJ2-5; 10 bases fit TRBD1. The length of the CDR3 is 16 residues. V shed 1 base, J shed 5 bases, and the junction held 7 bases outside the gene matches. Germline CDR1 LGHNA, CDR2 YNFKEQ. This CDR3 is CASSQAPGTGVETQYF. CDR3 bases: TGTGCCAGCAGCCAAGCTCCAGGGACAGGGGTTGAGACCCAGTACTTC.

V and J are TRBV4-2 and TRBJ2-6, with D tentatively TRBD2 (6 bases). Trimming removed 1 base at V and 5 bases at J, with 30 bases between. The CDR3 has 22 amino acids. Germline CDR1 and CDR2: LGHNA and YNFKEQ. The CDR3 bases are TGTGCCAGCAGCCAAGCCCCCTCGGATGCCTCGGCGGGGCGCCGGAGGGCCAACGTCCTGACTTTC. This sequence encodes CASSQAPSDASAGRRRANVLTF.

The chain joins TRBV29-1 to TRBJ2-1; D might be TRBD2 (5 bases). Germline CDR1 SQVTM, CDR2 ANQGSEA. V was pared by 0 bases and J by 9 bases, with 9 bases between. The CDR3 has 12 residues. CDR3: CSVEDGGSEQFF. In DNA, the CDR3 is TGCAGCGTTGAAGATGGAGGTAGTGAGCAGTTCTTC.

This clone was seen a single time. This chain joins TRBV7-6 and TRBJ1-3; 7 bases are a match to TRBD1. Germline CDR1 SGHVS, CDR2 FNYEAQ. After removal of 4 bases from V and 3 bases from J, the junction contained 6 bases not matched to a gene. The CDR3 runs to 15 residues. CDR3 residues: CASSWRTGDGNTIYF. For the CDR3, the DNA is TGTGCCAGCAGCTGGCGGACAGGAGATGGAAACACCATATATTTT.

The chain combines TRBV5-1 with TRBJ2-7, with D possibly being TRBD1 (5 bases). The CDR3 runs 14 residues. CDR1 is SGHRS, CDR2 YFSETQ, per germline. The V end lost 2 bases, the J end lost 2 bases, and 11 bases lay between the germline ends. CDR3 bases: TGCGCCAGCAGCTTCAAAGGGGTAGCCTACGAGCAGTACTTC. Protein sequence: CASSFKGVAYEQYF.

V gene TRBV15 combines with J gene TRBJ1-5, with 7 bases identical to TRBD1. The CDR3 sequence is 13 residues long. Germline V gene data show CDR1 as LNHNV and CDR2 as YYDKDF (reference sequence). Trimming took 3 bases from V and 7 from J; bases not matched to a gene: 3. The CDR3 DNA sequence: TGTGCCACCAGCAGCAGGACAGGCCAGCCCCAGCATTTT. Its protein is CATSSRTGQPQHF.

The chain couples TRBV25-1 to TRBJ1-1; D is uncertain. The germline gives CDR1 MGHDK, CDR2 SYGVNS. The CDR3 sequence is 12 residues long. V was pared by 2 bases and J by 5 bases, with 6 bases between. This CDR3 reads CASSEGPTEAFF. The CDR3 region has the DNA TGTGCCAGCAGTGAAGGGCCGACTGAAGCTTTCTTT.

The chain has TRBV7-9 and TRBJ2-7, with unresolved D. The V end lost 5 bases, the J end lost 3 bases, and 17 bases lay between the germline ends. The CDR3 consists of 15 residues. The germline V gene encodes CDR1 SEHNR and CDR2 FQNEAQ (reference sequence). CDR3 bases: TGTGCCAGCAGCCCGGAGAAGACCCCTGGCTACGAGCAGTACTTC. Residues: CASSPEKTPGYEQYF.

V and J are TRBV10-3 and TRBJ2-1; TRBD1 matches at 10 bases. In germline, CDR1 is ENHRY, CDR2 SYGVKD. V lost 3 bases to trimming and J lost 11 bases; unmatched junction nucleotides: 16. CDR3 length equals 17 residues. The CDR3 is CAISEAGTGVFGLKQFF. CDR3 DNA: TGTGCCATCAGTGAAGCCGGGACAGGGGTTTTTGGTTTAAAGCAGTTCTTC.